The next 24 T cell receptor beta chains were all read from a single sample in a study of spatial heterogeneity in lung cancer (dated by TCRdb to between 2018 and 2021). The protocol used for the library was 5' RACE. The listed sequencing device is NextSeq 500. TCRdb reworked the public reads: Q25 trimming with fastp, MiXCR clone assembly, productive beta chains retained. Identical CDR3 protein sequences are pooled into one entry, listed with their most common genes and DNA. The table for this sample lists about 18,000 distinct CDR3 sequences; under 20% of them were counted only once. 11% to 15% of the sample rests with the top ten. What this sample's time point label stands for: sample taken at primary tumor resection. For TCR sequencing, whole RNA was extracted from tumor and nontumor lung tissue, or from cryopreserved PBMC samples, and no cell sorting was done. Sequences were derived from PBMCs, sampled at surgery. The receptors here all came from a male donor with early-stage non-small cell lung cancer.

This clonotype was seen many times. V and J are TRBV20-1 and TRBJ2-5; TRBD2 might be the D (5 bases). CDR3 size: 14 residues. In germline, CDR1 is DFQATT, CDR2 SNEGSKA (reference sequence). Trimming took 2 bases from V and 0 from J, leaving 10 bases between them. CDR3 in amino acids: CSARIGLNQETQYF. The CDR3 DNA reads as TGCAGTGCTAGAATCGGACTGAACCAAGAGACCCAGTACTTC.

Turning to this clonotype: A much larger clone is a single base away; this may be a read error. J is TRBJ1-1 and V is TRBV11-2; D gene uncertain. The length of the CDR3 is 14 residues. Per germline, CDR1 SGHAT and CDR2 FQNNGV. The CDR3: CASSLGASNTVAFF. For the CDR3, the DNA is TGTGCCAGCAGCTTAGGAGCTAGTAACACTGTAGCTTTCTTT.

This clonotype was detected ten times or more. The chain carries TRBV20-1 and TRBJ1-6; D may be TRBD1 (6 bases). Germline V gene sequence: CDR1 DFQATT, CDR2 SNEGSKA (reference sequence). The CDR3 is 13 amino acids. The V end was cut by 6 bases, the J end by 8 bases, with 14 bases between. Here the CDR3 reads CSARGSMDSPLHF. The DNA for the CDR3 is TGCAGTGCCAGGGGCTCTATGGATTCACCCCTCCACTTT.

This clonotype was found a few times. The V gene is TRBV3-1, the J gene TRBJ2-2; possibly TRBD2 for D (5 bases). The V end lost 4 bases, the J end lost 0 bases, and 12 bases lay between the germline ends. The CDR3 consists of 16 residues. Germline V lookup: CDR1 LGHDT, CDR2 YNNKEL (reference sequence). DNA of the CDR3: TGTGCCAGCAGCCTCTGGACTGCCTCGAACACCGGGGAGCTGTTTTTT. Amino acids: CASSLWTASNTGELFF.

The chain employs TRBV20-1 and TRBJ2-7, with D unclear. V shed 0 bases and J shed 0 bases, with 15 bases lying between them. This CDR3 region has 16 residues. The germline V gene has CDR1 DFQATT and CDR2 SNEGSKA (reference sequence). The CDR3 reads CSARDLRTPISYEQYF. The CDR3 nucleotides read TGCAGTGCTAGAGATCTTCGTACACCGATCTCCTACGAGCAGTACTTC.

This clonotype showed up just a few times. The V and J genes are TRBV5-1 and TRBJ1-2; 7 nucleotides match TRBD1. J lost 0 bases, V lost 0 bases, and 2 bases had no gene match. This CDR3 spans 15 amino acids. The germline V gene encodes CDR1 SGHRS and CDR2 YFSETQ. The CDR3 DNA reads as TGCGCCAGCAGCTTGGGGCAGGGGGCTAACTATGGCTACACCTTC. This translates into CASSLGQGANYGYTF.

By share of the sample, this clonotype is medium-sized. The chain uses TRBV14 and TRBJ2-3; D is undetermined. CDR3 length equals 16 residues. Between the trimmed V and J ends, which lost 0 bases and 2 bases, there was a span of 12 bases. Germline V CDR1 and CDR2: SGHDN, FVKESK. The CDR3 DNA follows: TGTGCCAGCAGCCAAGATTGCGAGCGAAACACAGATACGCAGTATTTT. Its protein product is CASSQDCERNTDTQYF.

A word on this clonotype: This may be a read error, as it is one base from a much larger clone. DNA for the CDR3: TGTGCCAGCAGCCAAGCCCGGACAGATTCCTACGAGCAGTACTTC. It codes for CASSQARTDSYEQYF. V gene TRBV3-1 combines with J gene TRBJ2-7; possibly TRBD1 for D (6 bases). CDR1 LGHDT and CDR2 YNNKEL come from the germline V gene (reference sequence). Trimming cost V 1 base and J 1 base, with 11 bases left between them. CDR3 length: 15 amino acids.

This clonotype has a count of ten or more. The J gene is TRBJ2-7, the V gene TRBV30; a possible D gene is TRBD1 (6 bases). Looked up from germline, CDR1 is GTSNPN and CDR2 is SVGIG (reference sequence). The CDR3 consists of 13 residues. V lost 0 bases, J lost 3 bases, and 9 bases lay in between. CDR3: CAWSVGQYYEQYF. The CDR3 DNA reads TGTGCCTGGAGTGTTGGACAGTACTACGAGCAGTACTTC.

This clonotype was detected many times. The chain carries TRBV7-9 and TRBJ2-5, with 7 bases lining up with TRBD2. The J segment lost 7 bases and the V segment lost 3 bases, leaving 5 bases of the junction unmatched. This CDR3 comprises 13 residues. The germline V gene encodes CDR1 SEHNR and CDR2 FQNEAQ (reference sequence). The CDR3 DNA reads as TGTGCCAGCAGCTTGGACGGGACTATGACCCAGTACTTC. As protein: CASSLDGTMTQYF.

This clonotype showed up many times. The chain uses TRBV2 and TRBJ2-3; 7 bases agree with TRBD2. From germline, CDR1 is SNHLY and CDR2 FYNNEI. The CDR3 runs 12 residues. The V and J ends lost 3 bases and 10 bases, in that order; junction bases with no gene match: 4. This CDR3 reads CASSDLLAAQYF. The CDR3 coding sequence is TGTGCCAGCAGTGATTTGCTAGCGGCGCAGTATTTT.

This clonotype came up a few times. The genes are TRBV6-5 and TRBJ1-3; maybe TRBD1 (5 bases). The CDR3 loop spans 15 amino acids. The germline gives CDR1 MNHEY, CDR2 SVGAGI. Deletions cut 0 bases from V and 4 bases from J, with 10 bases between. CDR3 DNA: TGTGCCAGCAGTTACTCCAGGGCGGGAGGAAACACCATATATTTT. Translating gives CASSYSRAGGNTIYF.

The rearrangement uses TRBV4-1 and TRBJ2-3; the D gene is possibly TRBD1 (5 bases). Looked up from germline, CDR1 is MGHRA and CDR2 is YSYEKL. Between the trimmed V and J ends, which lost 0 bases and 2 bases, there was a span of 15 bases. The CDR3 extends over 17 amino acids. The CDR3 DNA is TGCGCCAGCAGCCAAGACTTGGGGCCGGTTCACACAGATACGCAGTATTTT. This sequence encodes CASSQDLGPVHTDTQYF.

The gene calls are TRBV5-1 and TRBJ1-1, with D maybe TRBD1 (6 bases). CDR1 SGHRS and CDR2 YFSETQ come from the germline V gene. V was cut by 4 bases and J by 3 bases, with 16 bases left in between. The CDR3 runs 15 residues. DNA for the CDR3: TGCGCCAGCAGCCCGCGGGGGCTTTGGCACACTGAAGCTTTCTTT. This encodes CASSPRGLWHTEAFF.

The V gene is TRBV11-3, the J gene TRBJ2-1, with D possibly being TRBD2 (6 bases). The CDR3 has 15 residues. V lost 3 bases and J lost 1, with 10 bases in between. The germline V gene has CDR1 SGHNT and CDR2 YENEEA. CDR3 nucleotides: TGTGCCAGCAGCTTGGACGGGGGATCCTACAATGAGCAGTTCTTC. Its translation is CASSLDGGSYNEQFF. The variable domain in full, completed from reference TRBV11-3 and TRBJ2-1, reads EAGVVQSPRYKIIEKKQPVAFWCNPISGHNTLYWYLQNLGQGPELLIRYENEEAVDDSQLPKDRFSAERLKGVDSTLKIQPAELGDSAVYLCASSLDGGSYNEQFFGPGTRLTVL.

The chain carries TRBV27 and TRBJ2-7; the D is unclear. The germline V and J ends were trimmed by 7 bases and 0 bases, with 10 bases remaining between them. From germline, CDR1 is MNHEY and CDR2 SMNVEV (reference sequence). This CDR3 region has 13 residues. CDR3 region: CASTGQNSYEQYF. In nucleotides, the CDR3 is TGTGCCAGCACCGGGCAGAACTCCTACGAGCAGTACTTC.

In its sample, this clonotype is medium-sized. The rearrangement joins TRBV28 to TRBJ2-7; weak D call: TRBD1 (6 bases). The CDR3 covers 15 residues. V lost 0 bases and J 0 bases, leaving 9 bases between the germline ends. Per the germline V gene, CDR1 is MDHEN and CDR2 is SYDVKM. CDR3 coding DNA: TGTGCCAGCAGTTTATGGGACAGTCTCTCCTACGAGCAGTACTTC. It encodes CASSLWDSLSYEQYF.

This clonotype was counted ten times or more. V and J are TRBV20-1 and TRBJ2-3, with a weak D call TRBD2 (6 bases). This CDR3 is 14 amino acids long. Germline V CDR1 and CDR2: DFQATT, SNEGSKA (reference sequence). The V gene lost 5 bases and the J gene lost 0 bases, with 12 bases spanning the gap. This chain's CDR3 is CSAQMAGSTDTQYF. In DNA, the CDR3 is TGCAGTGCTCAAATGGCGGGGAGCACAGATACGCAGTATTTT.

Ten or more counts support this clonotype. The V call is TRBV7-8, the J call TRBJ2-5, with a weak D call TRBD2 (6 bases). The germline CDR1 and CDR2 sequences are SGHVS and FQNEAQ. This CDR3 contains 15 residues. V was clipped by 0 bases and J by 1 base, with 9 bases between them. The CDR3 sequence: CASSLAPGGQETQYF. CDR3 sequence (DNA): TGTGCCAGCAGCTTAGCTCCCGGGGGCCAAGAGACCCAGTACTTC.

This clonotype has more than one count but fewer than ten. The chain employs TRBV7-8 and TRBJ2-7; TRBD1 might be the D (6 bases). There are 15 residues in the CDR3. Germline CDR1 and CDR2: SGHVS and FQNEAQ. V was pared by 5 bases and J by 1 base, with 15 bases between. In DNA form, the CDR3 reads TGTGCCAGCAGCCCCAGGACAGAATTATCCTACGAGCAGTACTTC. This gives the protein CASSPRTELSYEQYF.

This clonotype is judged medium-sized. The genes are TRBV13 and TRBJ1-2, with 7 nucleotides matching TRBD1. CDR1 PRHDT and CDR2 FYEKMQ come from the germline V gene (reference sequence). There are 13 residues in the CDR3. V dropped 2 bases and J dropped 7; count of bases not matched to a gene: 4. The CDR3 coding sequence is TGTGCCAGCAGCTTAACAGGGGAGATTGGCTACACCTTC. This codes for CASSLTGEIGYTF.

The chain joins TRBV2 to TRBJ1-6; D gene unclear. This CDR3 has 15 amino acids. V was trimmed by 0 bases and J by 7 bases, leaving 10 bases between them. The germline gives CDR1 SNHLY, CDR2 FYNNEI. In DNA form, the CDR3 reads TGTGCCAGCAGTGAAGCGTCTACGAGGAATTCACCCCTCCACTTT. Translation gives CASSEASTRNSPLHF.

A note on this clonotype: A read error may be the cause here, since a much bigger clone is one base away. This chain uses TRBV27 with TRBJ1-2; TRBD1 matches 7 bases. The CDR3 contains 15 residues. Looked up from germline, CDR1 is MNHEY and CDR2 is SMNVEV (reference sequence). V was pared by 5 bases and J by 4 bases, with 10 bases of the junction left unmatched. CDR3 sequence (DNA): TGTGCCAGCAGTAATCAGGGGGAAGTGACCTATGGCTACACCTTC. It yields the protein CASSNQGEVTYGYTF.

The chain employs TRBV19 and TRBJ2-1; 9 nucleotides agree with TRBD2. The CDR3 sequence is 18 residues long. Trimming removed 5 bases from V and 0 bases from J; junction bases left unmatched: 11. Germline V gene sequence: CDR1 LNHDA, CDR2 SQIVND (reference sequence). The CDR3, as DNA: TGTGCCAGTAGTCGGGTTAGCGGGGGCCGCAGCTCCTACAATGAGCAGTTCTTC. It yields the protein CASSRVSGGRSSYNEQFF.